The 9 T cell receptor beta chains given below trace back to one sample, sequenced in a study of T cell responses to AZD1222 COVID-19 vaccine. Using immunoSEQ multiplex PCR, the repertoire was profiled, and TCRdb retains in-frame clones only, with some absent. Found here are approximately 110,000 clones, roughly 82% of them singletons; the top ten hold around 5%. The sequencing here drew on peripheral blood, taken on day 0 of AZD1222 vaccination. Receptors originate from an adult in good health.

This sequence joins TRBV5-1 and TRBJ2-2, with 7 nucleotides matching TRBD2. V lost 0 bases, J lost 6 bases, and 2 bases stayed unmatched. Germline values: CDR1 SGHRS, CDR2 YFSETQ. The CDR3 is made up of 14 amino acids. This chain's CDR3 is CASSLAGGSGELFF. The CDR3 nucleotides read TGCGCCAGCAGCTTGGCCGGGGGGTCCGGGGAGCTGTTTTTT.

This chain joins TRBV6-5 and TRBJ1-1; D not resolved. The CDR3 covers 13 residues. CDR1 is MNHEY, CDR2 SVGAGI, per germline. The V end was cut by 6 bases, the J end by 7 bases, with 15 bases between. CDR3 bases: TGTGCCAGCAGCTCTAACGGGCTCAATGAAGCTTTCTTT. Translation gives CASSSNGLNEAFF.

The CDR3 bases are TGTGCCAGCAGCTTAAGGTCGGCGGGTAACACTGAAGCTTTCTTT. Translated: CASSLRSAGNTEAFF. The rearrangement uses TRBV11-2 and TRBJ1-1; D gene ambiguous. Trimming shortened V by 2 bases and J by 2 bases, and 12 bases separated the two germline ends. The germline gives CDR1 SGHAT, CDR2 FQNNGV. The CDR3 runs 15 residues.

The chain has TRBV7-2 and TRBJ1-4; weak D call: TRBD1 (5 bases). This CDR3 contains 17 residues. The V end was cut by 5 bases, the J end by 4 bases, with 20 bases between. The V gene's germline CDR1 is SGHTA and CDR2 FQGNSA. The CDR3 sequence is CASSLTVGGVVNEKLFF. CDR3 nucleotide sequence: TGTGCCAGCAGCCTAACGGTCGGGGGGGTGGTTAATGAAAAACTGTTTTTT.

This chain uses TRBV2 with TRBJ1-2; TRBD1 agrees at 7 bases. The CDR3 extends over 14 amino acids. In germline, CDR1 is SNHLY, CDR2 FYNNEI. The trim removed 3 bases at V and 12 bases at J, leaving 13 bases unmatched. The CDR3 protein is CASSEMVTGARDTF. The CDR3 region has the DNA TGTGCCAGCAGTGAGATGGTAACAGGGGCTCGGGACACCTTC.

V gene TRBV4-3 combines with J gene TRBJ1-2; 7 nucleotides agree with TRBD1. The CDR3 spans 17 residues. V gave up 1 base and J gave up 5 bases; unmatched junction bases: 13. The germline V gene has CDR1 LGHNA and CDR2 YSLEER. The CDR3 bases are TGCGCCAGCAGCCAAGTGGGGCAATGGGGCAGGGGGTATGGCTACACCTTC. Translated, it gives CASSQVGQWGRGYGYTF.

This clone was observed a few times. The CDR3 reads CASSVLETQYF. CDR3 in DNA: TGTGCCAGCAGTGTATTAGAGACCCAGTACTTC. The rearrangement joins TRBV25-1 to TRBJ2-5, with no clear D. This CDR3 comprises 11 residues. V was clipped by 4 bases and J by 4 bases, with 4 bases between them. Germline V gene data show CDR1 as MGHDK and CDR2 as SYGVNS.

The gene calls are TRBV7-9 and TRBJ1-2, with D perhaps matching TRBD1 (6 bases). The CDR3 runs to 13 residues. Looked up from germline, CDR1 is SEHNR and CDR2 is FQNEAQ (reference sequence). Trimming pared 2 bases from V and 8 bases from J, leaving 12 bases between. The CDR3: CASSLTQGRGYTF. DNA of the CDR3: TGTGCCAGCAGCTTAACACAGGGCCGCGGCTACACCTTC.

The CDR3 DNA reads TGTGCCAGCAGCTACCATACCCCAGGGAGCGCTGAAGCTTTCTTT. Its translation is CASSYHTPGSAEAFF. This chain uses TRBV7-9 with TRBJ1-1, with D possibly matching TRBD1 (5 bases). The V gene lost 4 bases and the J gene lost 6 bases, with 18 bases spanning the gap. CDR3 length equals 15 residues. Germline CDR1 and CDR2: SEHNR and FQNEAQ (reference sequence).